This T cell receptor beta chain stems from a study of T cell responses to AZD1222 COVID-19 vaccine. Germline trimming cut 5 bases from V and 1 base from J; bases unmatched to any gene: 10. Germline loops: CDR1 SGHAT, CDR2 FQNNGV. The CDR3 loop spans 16 amino acids. Profiled with immunoSEQ multiplex PCR; TCRdb holds only in-frame clones, not every one. Altogether approximately 180,000 clones are present, 85% to 95% being singletons, with the ten largest covering 8.5% to 12%. This TCR came from an adult in good health. J is TRBJ1-1 and V is TRBV11-2; 7 bases fit TRBD1. The source was peripheral blood, collected on day 0 of AZD1222 vaccination. CDR3 DNA: TGTGCCAGCAGCCCCAGTGAAGGGGGCAGGAACACTGAAGCTTTCTTT. Translating it yields CASSPSEGGRNTEAFF. Looking up the rest from reference TRBV11-2 and TRBJ1-1 gives the full variable domain: EAGVAQSPRYKIIEKRQSVAFWCNPISGHATLYWYQQILGQGPKLLIQFQNNGVVDDSQLPKDRFSAERLKGVDSTLKIQPAKLEDSAVYLCASSPSEGGRNTEAFFGQGTRLTVV.